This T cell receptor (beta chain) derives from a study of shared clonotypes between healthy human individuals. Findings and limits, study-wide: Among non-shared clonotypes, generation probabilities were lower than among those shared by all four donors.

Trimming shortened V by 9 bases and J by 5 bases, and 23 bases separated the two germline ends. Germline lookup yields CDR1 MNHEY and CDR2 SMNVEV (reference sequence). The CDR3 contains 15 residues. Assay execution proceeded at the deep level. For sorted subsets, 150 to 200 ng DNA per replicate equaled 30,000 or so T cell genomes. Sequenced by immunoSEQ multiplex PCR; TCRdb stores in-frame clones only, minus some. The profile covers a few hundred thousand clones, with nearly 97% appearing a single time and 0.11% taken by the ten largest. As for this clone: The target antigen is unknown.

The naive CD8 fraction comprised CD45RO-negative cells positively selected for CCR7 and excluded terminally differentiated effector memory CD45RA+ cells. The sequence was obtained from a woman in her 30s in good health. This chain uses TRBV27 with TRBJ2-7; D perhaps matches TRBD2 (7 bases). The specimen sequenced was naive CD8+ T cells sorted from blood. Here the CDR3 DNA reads TGTGCCAGTAATCCTTCGGGGGGCGGTTTGAACGAGCAGTACTTC. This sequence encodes CASNPSGGGLNEQYF.